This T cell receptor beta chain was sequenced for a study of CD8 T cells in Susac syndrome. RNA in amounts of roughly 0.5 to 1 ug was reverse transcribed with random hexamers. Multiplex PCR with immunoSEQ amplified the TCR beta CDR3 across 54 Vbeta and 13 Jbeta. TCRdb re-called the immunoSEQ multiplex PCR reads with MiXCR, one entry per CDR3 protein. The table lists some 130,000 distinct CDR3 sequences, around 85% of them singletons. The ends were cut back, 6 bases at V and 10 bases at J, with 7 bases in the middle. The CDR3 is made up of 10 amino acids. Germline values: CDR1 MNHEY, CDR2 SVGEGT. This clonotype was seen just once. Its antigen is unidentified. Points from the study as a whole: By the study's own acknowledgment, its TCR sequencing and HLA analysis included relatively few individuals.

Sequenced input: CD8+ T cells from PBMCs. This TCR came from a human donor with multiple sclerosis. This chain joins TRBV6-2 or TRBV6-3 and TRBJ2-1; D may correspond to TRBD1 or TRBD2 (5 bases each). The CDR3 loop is CASRGPEQFF. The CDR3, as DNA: TGTGCCAGCAGGGGACCAGAGCAGTTCTTC.